This passage covers 10 T cell receptor beta chains from one sample sequenced in a study of control samples from healthy donors and cancer patients. Clones were sequenced by immunoSEQ multiplex PCR, and TCRdb holds only the in-frame ones, with some missing. The sample yields approximately 100,000 clones, around 88% seen once. Sequenced input: blood. All receptors derive from a young man in good health.

This clone was seen more than once but under ten times. V gene TRBV21-1 combines with J gene TRBJ2-7; no check of the table's D call, TRBD1, against the DNA was made. TRBV21-1 is a recognized pseudogene. CDR3 size: 19 residues. The CDR3 DNA follows: TGTGCCAGCAGCAAGGCCCTTAGGATCTTGGTTTTGGGGGCTGGAGAGCAGTACTTC. Amino acids: CASSKALRILVLGAGEQYF.

The V and J genes are TRBV7-9 and TRBJ2-7; no firm D call. The CDR3 sequence is 13 residues long. V lost 3 bases and J 3 bases, leaving 9 bases between the germline ends. Germline V lookup: CDR1 SEHNR, CDR2 FQNEAQ (reference sequence). Here the CDR3 DNA reads TGTGCCAGCAGCTTTAACTCCTTCTACGAGCAGTACTTC. Translation: CASSFNSFYEQYF. The complete variable domain, with remaining parts taken from reference TRBV7-9 and TRBJ2-7, reads DTGVSQNPRHKITKRGQNVTFRCDPISEHNRLYWYRQTLGQGPEFLTYFQNEAQLEKSRLLSDRFSAERPKGSFSTLEIQRTEQGDSAMYLCASSFNSFYEQYFGPGTRLTVT.

The chain combines TRBV20-1 with TRBJ1-2, with 9 bases fitting TRBD1. CDR1 is DFQATT, CDR2 SNEGSKA, per germline (reference sequence). With V trimmed by 6 bases and J by 8 bases, 4 bases remained unmatched. There are 11 residues in the CDR3. The CDR3 DNA sequence: TGCAGTGCCAGGACAGGGGACGGCTACACCTTC. As protein: CSARTGDGYTF.

The chain employs TRBV19 and TRBJ2-1, with D unresolved. Trimming left V 8 bases short and J 8 bases short, with 10 bases between. The CDR3 has 11 residues. Germline V gene lookup returns CDR1 LNHDA and CDR2 SQIVND (reference sequence). As DNA, the CDR3 is TGTGCCAGTCCCCTGTGGGATGAGCAGTTCTTC. Translated: CASPLWDEQFF.

The V gene is TRBV4-3, the J gene TRBJ2-1, with 11 bases lining up with TRBD2. This CDR3 has 14 residues. CDR1 is LGHNA, CDR2 YSLEER, per germline. The ends lost 5 bases at V and 9 bases at J; junction bases unmatched: 6. CDR3 in amino acids: CASSGTSGSTEQFF. CDR3 nucleotides: TGCGCCAGCAGCGGCACTAGCGGGAGTACTGAGCAGTTCTTC.

The J gene is TRBJ2-1, the V gene TRBV4-1; tentatively, D is TRBD1 (6 bases). This CDR3 has 17 residues. CDR1 is MGHRA, CDR2 YSYEKL, per germline. V lost 4 bases, J lost 0 bases, and 16 bases lay in between. CDR3 sequence: CASSRGVGGPSYNEQFF. The CDR3 DNA is TGCGCCAGCAGCCGAGGGGTAGGGGGTCCCTCCTACAATGAGCAGTTCTTC.

The chain is built from TRBV5-1 and TRBJ1-6; TRBD1 is a possible D gene (5 bases). CDR1 SGHRS and CDR2 YFSETQ come from the germline V gene. V gave up 2 bases and J gave up 5 bases, with 8 bases separating them. This CDR3 contains 14 residues. The CDR3 DNA reads as TGCGCCAGCAGCTTTACAGGAGATAATTCACCCCTCCACTTT. Translation gives CASSFTGDNSPLHF.

The gene calls are TRBV7-9 and TRBJ2-7, with D hard to call. Trimming left V 3 bases short and J 0 bases short, with 9 bases between. Germline CDR1 SEHNR, CDR2 FQNEAQ (reference sequence). The CDR3 has 14 amino acids. As DNA, the CDR3 is TGTGCCAGCAGCTTGCCCGGGTCCTCCTACGAGCAGTACTTC. Translating it yields CASSLPGSSYEQYF.

The chain is built from TRBV18 and TRBJ1-1; D gene uncertain. Germline V gene data show CDR1 as KGHSH and CDR2 as LQKENI. CDR3 length: 16 residues. V dropped 7 bases and J dropped 0 bases, with 18 bases sitting between them. The CDR3 region has the DNA TGTGCCAGCTTCCGGAACGGGGTCGGGATGAACACTGAAGCTTTCTTT. Its protein product is CASFRNGVGMNTEAFF.

This clone was seen once. The chain recombines TRBV19 with TRBJ2-3, with D possibly matching TRBD2 (6 bases). This CDR3 has 13 amino acids. CDR1 and CDR2 from the germline V gene are LNHDA and SQIVND (reference sequence). Trimming took 1 base from V and 6 from J, leaving 8 bases between them. The CDR3 reads CASSIGREDTQYF. For the CDR3, the DNA is TGTGCCAGTAGTATAGGACGGGAGGATACGCAGTATTTT.